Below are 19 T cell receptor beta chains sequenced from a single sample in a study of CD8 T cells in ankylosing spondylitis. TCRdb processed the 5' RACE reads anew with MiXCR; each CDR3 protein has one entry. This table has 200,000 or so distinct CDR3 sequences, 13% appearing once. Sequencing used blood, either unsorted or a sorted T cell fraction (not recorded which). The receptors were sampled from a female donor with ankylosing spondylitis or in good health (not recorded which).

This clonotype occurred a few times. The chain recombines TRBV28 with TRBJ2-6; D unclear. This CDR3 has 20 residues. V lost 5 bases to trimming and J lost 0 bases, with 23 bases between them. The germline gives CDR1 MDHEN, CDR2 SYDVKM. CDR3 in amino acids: CASSQTVVWPDNSGANVLTF. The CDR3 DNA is TGTGCCAGCAGTCAGACCGTAGTCTGGCCTGATAACTCTGGGGCCAACGTCCTGACTTTC.

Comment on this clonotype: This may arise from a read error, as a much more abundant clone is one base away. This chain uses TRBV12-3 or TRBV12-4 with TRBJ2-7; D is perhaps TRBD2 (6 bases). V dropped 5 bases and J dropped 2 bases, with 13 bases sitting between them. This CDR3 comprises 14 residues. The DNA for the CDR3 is TGTGCCAGCAGTCATGGCGGGATTGCCTACGAGCAGTACTTC. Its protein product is CASSHGGIAYEQYF.

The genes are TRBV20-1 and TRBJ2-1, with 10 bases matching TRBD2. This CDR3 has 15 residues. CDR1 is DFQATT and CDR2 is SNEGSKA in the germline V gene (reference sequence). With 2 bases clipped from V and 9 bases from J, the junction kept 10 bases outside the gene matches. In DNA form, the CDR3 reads TGCAGTGCTAGAAGGCCTAGCGGGGGAAGGGGTGAGCAGTTCTTC. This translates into CSARRPSGGRGEQFF.

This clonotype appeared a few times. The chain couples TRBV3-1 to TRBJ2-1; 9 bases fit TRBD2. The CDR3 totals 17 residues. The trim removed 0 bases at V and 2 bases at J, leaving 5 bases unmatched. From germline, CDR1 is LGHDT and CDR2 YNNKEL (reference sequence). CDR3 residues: CASSQDVGLATYNEQFF. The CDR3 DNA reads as TGTGCCAGCAGCCAAGACGTAGGACTAGCGACCTACAATGAGCAGTTCTTC.

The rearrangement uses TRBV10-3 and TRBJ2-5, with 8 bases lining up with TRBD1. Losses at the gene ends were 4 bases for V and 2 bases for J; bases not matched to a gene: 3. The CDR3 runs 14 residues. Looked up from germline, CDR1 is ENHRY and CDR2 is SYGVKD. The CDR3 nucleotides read TGTGCCATCAGTGGTGGGACAGGTCAAGAGACCCAGTACTTC. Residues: CAISGGTGQETQYF.

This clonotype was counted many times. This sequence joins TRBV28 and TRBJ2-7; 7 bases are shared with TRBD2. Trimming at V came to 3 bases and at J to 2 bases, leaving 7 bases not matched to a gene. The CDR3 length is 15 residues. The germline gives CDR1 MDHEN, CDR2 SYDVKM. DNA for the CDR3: TGTGCCAGCAGTTTTAGGGCTAGCGGTCCCTACGAGCAGTACTTC. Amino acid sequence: CASSFRASGPYEQYF.

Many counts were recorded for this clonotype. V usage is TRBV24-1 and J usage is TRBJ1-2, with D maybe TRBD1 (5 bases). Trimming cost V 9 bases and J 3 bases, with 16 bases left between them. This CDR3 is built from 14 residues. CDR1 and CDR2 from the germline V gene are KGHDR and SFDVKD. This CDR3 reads CATSGEWWDYGYTF. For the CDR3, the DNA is TGTGCCACCTCGGGGGAATGGTGGGACTATGGCTACACCTTC.

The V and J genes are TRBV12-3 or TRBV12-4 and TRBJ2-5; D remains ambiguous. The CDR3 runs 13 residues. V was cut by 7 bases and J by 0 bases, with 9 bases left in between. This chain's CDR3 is CASTDQYQETQYF. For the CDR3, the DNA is TGTGCCAGCACCGACCAGTACCAAGAGACCCAGTACTTC.

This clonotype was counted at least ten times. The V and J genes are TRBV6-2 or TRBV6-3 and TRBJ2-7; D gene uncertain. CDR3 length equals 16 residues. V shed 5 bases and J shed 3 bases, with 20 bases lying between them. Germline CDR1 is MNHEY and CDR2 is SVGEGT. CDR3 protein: CASSTGPPISGYEQYF. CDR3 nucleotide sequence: TGTGCCAGCAGTACCGGGCCTCCTATATCGGGCTACGAGCAGTACTTC.

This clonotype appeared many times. This CDR3 reads CASRSPGYNTEAFF. As DNA, the CDR3 is TGTGCCAGCAGGTCCCCGGGTTATAACACTGAAGCTTTCTTT. This rearrangement joins TRBV6-2 or TRBV6-3 to TRBJ1-1; D call uncertain. Germline V gene lookup returns CDR1 MNHEY and CDR2 SVGEGT. V lost 6 bases to trimming and J lost 2 bases, with 13 bases between them. The CDR3 consists of 14 residues.

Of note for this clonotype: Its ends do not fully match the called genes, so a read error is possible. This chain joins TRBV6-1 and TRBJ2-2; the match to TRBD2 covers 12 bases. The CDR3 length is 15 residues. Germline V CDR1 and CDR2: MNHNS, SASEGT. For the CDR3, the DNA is TGTGCCAGCAGGACTAGCGGGAGCCCCGGCGGGGAGCTGCTTTTT. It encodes CASRTSGSPGGELLF.

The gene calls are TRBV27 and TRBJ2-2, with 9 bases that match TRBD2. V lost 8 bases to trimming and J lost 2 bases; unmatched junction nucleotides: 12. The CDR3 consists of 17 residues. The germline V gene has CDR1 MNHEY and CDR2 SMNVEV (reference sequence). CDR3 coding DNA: TGTGCCAGCCGACACCTGTTGCGGGAGGGTAACACCGGGGAGCTGTTTTTT. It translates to CASRHLLREGNTGELFF.

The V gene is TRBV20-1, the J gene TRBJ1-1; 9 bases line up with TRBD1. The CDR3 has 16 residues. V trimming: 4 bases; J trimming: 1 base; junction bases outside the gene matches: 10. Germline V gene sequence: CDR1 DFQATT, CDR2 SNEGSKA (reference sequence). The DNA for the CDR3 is TGCAGTGCTACCTCCGGGACAGGGTTGTCGAACACTGAAGCTTTCTTT. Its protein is CSATSGTGLSNTEAFF.

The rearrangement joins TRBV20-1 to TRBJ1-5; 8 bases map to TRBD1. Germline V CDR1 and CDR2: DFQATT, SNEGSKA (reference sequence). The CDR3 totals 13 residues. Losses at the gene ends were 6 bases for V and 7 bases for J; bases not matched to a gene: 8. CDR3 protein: CSAAGGAGQPQHF. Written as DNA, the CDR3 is TGCAGTGCGGCAGGGGGCGCGGGGCAGCCCCAGCATTTT.

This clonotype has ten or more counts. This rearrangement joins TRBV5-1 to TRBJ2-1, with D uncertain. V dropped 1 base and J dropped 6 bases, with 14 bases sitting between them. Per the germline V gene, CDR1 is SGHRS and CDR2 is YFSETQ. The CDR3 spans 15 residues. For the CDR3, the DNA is TGCGCCAGCAGCTTGTTCGCGGAAGGTTTCAATGAGCAGTTCTTC. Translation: CASSLFAEGFNEQFF.

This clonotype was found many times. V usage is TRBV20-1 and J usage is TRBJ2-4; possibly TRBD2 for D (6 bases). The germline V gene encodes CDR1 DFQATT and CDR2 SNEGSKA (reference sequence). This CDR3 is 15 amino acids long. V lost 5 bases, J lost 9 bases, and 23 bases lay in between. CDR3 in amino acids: CSAPNQGRAGGIQYF. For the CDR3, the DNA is TGCAGTGCTCCGAACCAGGGAAGGGCCGGGGGCATTCAGTACTTC.

CDR3 DNA: TGTGCCAGCAGCGTAGCTGGGACTAGCAACTACGAGCAGTACTTC. This sequence encodes CASSVAGTSNYEQYF. The chain couples TRBV9 to TRBJ2-7; 9 bases line up with TRBD2. The germline CDR1 and CDR2 sequences are SGDLS and YYNGEE. This CDR3 is built from 15 residues. J was trimmed by 3 bases and V by 0 bases; bases with no gene match: 4.

The CDR3 spells CASSIAGGGAEQYF. The CDR3 region has the DNA TGTGCCAGTAGTATAGCGGGAGGAGGGGCTGAGCAGTACTTC. The V gene is TRBV19, the J gene TRBJ2-7, with 7 bases identical to TRBD2. Germline CDR1 reads LNHDA; CDR2 reads SQIVND (reference sequence). Unmatched junction bases numbered 7, after V lost 1 base and J lost 7 bases. The CDR3 has 14 amino acids.

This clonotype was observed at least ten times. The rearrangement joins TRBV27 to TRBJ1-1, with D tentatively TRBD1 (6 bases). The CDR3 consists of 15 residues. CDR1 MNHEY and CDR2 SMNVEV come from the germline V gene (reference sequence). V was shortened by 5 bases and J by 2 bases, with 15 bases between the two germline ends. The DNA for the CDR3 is TGTGCCAGCAGTCCCTCGGACAGAGCAAACACTGAAGCTTTCTTT. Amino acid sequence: CASSPSDRANTEAFF.